Given below is one TCR beta chain in context. Germline CDR1 and CDR2: LGHDT and YNNKEL (reference sequence). This CDR3 region has 17 residues. With 0 bases clipped from V and 2 bases from J, the junction kept 7 bases outside the gene matches. Then a second PCR, running roughly 7 to 12 cycles, was carried out with a sample-barcoded 5' primer and a J-beta primer mix. With 12 random nucleotides, a template-switch adaptor tagged each individual cDNA molecule. TCRdb reprocessed the 5' RACE reads via MiXCR and lists one record per CDR3 protein. This sample has around 1,500,000 distinct CDR3 sequences, with 28% found just once. These data come from a study of blood T cells in healthy people across ages. At least 6.5 million PBMCs were isolated per sample.

The V gene is TRBV3-1, the J gene TRBJ2-1; 7 bases align to TRBD2. Sequencing was carried out using blood. The sequence came from a young woman in good health. As DNA, the CDR3 is TGTGCCAGCAGCCAAGATGTGGGAGGGCGGACCTACAATGAGCAGTTCTTC. Translating it yields CASSQDVGGRTYNEQFF.